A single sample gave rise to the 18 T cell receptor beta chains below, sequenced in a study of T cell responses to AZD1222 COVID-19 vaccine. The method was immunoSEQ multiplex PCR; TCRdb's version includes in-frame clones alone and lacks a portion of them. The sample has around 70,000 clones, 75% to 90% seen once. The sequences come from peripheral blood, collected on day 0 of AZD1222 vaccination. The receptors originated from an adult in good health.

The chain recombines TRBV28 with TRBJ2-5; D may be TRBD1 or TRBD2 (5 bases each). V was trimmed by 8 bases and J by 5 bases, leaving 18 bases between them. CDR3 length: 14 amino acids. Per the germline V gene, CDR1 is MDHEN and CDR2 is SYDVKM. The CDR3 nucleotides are TGTGCCAGCTCCGGGGCCCCCCTGGAGGAGACCCAGTACTTC. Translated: CASSGAPLEETQYF.

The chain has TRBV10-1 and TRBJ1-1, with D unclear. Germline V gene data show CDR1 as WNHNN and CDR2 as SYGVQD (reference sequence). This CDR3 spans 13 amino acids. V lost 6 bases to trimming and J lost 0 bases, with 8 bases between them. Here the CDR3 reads CASSADLNTEAFF. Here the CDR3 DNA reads TGCGCCAGCAGCGCGGACCTGAACACTGAAGCTTTCTTT.

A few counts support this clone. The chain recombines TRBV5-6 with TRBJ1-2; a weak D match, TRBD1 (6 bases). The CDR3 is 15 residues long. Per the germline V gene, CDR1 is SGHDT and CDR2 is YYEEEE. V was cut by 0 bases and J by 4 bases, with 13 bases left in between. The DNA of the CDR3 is TGTGCCAGCAGCTTGGAAGGCAGGGGTTTCTATGGCTACACCTTC. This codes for CASSLEGRGFYGYTF.

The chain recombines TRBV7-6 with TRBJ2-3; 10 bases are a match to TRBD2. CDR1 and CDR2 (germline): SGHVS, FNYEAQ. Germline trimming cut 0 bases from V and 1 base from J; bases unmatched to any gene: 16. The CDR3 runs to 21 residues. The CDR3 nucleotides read TGTGCCAGCAGCTTAGCGTTGGCTAGCGGGGGCCATTCGGGCCGCACAGATACGCAGTATTTT. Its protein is CASSLALASGGHSGRTDTQYF.

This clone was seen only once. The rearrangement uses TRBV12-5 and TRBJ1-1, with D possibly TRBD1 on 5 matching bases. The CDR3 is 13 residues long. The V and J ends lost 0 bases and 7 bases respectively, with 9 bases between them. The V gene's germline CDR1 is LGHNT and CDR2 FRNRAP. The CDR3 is CASGLVQGGEAFF. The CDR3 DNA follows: TGTGCTAGTGGTTTGGTCCAGGGAGGTGAAGCTTTCTTT.

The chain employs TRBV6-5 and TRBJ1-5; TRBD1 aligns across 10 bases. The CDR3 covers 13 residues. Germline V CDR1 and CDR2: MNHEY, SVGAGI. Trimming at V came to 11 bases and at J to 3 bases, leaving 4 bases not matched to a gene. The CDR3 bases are TGTGCCGGAGACAGGGGGCACAATCAGCCCCAGCATTTT. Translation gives CAGDRGHNQPQHF.

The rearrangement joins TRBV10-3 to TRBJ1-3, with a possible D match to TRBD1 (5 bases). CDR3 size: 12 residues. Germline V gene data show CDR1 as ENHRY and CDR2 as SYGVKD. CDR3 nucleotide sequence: TGTGGTACCGGGGCCTCTGGAAACACCATATATTTT. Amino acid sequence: CGTGASGNTIYF.

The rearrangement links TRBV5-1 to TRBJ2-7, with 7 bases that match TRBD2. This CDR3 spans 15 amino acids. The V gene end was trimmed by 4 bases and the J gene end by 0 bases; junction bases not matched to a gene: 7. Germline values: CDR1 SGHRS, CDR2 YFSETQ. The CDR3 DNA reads TGCGCCAGCAGCCAGAGGATAGCGGGCTCCTACGAGCAGTACTTC. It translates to CASSQRIAGSYEQYF.

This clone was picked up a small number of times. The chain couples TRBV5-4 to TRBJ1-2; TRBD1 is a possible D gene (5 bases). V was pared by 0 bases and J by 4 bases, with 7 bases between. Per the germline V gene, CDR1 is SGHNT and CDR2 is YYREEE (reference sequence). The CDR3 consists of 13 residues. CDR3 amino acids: CASSLGDPYGYTF. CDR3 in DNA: TGTGCCAGCAGCTTGGGGGACCCCTATGGCTACACCTTC.

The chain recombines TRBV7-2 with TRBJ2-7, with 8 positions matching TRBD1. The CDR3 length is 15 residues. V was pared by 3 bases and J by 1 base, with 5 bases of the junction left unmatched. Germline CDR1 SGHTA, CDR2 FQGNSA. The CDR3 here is CASSFDRGSSYEQYF. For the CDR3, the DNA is TGTGCCAGCAGCTTCGACAGGGGCTCGTCCTACGAGCAGTACTTC. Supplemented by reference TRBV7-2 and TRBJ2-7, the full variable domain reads GAGVSQSPSNKVTEKGKDVELRCDPISGHTALYWYRQSLGQGLEFLIYFQGNSAPDKSGLPSDRFSAERTGGSVSTLTIQRTQQEDSAVYLCASSFDRGSSYEQYFGPGTRLTVT.

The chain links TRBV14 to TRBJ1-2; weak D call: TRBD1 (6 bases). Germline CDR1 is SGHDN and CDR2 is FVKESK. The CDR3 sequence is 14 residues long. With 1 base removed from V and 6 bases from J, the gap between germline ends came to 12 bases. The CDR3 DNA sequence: TGTGCCAGCAGCCAAGGGACAGCCTTTCATGGCTACACCTTC. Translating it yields CASSQGTAFHGYTF.

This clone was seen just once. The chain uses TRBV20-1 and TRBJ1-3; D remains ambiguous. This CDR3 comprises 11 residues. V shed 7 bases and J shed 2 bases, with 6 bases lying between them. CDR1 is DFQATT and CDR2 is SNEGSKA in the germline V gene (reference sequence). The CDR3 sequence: CSVYAGNTIYF. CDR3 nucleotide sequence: TGCAGTGTTTACGCTGGAAACACCATATATTTT.

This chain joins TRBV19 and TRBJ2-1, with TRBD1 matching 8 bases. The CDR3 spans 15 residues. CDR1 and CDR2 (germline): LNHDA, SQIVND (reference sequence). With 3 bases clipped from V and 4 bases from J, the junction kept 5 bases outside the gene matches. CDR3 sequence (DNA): TGTGCCAGTAGTATGGACAGGGCGTATTACAATGAGCAGTTCTTC. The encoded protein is CASSMDRAYYNEQFF.

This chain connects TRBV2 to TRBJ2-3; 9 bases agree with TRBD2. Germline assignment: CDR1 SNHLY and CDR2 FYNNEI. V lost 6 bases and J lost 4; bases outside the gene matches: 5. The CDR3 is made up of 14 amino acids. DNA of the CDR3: TGTGCCAGCAGCCGCGGGGGGGCTGCAGATACGCAGTATTTT. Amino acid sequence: CASSRGGAADTQYF.

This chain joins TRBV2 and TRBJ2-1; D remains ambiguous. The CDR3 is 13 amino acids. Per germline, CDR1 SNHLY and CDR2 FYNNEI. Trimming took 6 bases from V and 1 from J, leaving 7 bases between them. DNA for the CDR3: TGTGCCAGCAGGACACGGTCCTACAATGAGCAGTTCTTC. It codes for CASRTRSYNEQFF. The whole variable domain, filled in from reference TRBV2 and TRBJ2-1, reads EPEVTQTPSHQVTQMGQEVILRCVPISNHLYFYWYRQILGQKVEFLVSFYNNEISEKSEIFDDQFSVERPDGSNFTLKIRSTKLEDSAMYFCASRTRSYNEQFFGPGTRLTVL.

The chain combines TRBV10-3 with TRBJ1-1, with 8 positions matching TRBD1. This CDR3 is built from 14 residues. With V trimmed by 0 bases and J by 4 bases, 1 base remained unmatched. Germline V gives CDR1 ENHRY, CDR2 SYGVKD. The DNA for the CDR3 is TGTGCCATCAGTGAGTCGACAGGGGCCACTGAAGCTTTCTTT. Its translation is CAISESTGATEAFF.

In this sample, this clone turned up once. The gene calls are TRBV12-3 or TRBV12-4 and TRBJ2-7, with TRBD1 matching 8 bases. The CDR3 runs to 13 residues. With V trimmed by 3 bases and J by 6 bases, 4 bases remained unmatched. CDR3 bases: TGTGCCAGCAGTTTTGGGACAGGCCGCGAGCAGTACTTC. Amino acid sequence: CASSFGTGREQYF.

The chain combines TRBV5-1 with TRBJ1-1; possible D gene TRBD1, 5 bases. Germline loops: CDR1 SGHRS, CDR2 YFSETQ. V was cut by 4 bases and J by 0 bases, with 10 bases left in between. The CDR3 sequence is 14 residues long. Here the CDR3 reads CASSNRQLNTEAFF. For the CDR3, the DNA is TGCGCCAGCAGCAATAGACAGTTGAACACTGAAGCTTTCTTT.